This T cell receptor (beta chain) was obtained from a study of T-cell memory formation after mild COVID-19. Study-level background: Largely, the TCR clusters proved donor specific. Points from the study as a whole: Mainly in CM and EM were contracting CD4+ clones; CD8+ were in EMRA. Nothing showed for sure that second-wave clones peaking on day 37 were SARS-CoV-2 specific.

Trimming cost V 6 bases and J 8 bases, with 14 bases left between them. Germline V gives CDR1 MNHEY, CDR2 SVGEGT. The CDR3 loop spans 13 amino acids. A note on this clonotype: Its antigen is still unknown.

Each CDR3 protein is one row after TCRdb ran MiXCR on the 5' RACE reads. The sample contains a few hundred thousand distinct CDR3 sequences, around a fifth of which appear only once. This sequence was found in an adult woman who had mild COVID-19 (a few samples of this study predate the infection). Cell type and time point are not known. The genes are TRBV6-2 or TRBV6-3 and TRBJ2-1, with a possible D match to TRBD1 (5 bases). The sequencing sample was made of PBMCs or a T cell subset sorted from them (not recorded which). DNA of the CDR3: TGTGCCAGCAGGGCTGACAGTCTCGATGAGCAGTTCTTC. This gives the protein CASRADSLDEQFF.